A selection of T cell receptor beta chains follows, all from one sample in a study of cytomegalovirus exposure and HLA in healthy donors. Using immunoSEQ multiplex PCR, the repertoire was profiled, and TCRdb retains in-frame clones only, with some absent. The repertoire includes a few hundred thousand clones, approximately 90% of them detected once, and roughly 2.3% sits in the top ten. Specimen: PBMCs. These receptors all stem from a woman aged 18-29 years in good health and CMV-seronegative. The CDR3 runs from the conserved cysteine through the conserved F or W. A D gene is named only where the DNA matches it firmly. Some rows mark clone size as missing; the rest say once, few, many or name a class of expanded clone.

>TRBJ2-3|NA|NA|TRBV7-3
TGTGCCAGCAGCTTCCTTGGGGGGGGCGCAGATACGCAGTATTTT
CASSFLGGGADTQYF
>TRBJ1-6|NA|NA|TRBV6-5
TGTGCCAGCAGTTATGGTAGCTCCTATAATTCACCCCTCCACTTT
CASSYGSSYNSPLHF
>TRBJ2-1|TRBD2|NA|TRBV6-5
TGTGCCAGCAGACTAGCGGCCACGCATGAGCAGTTCTTC
CASRLAATHEQFF
>TRBJ2-1|TRBD2|NA|TRBV27
TGTGCCAGCAGTTTTAGCGGGGGGGCGAATGAGCAGTTCTTC
CASSFSGGANEQFF
>TRBJ2-1|NA|NA|TRBV30
TGTGCCTGGAGTGACTTTAAACTCAATGAGCAGTTCTTC
CAWSDFKLNEQFF
>TRBJ2-1|TRBD2|NA|TRBV7-6
TGTGCCAGCAGCTTAGCGGAAGGACTAGCGGGGGAGCAGTTCTTC
CASSLAEGLAGEQFF
>TRBJ2-7|TRBD2|NA|TRBV6-4
TGTGCCAGCAGTGACTTAGCGGGGGGCGAGCAGTACTTC
CASSDLAGGEQYF
>TRBJ2-1|NA|NA|TRBV5-4
TGTGCCAGCAGCTTGGCCCACGGGCAGGGCAATGAGCAGTTCTTC
CASSLAHGQGNEQFF
>TRBJ2-3|TRBD1|NA|TRBV2
TGTGCCAGCAGCAAGACAGGGTGGGGAGATACGCAGTATTTT
CASSKTGWGDTQYF
>TRBJ1-2|NA|NA|TRBV19
TGTGCCAGTACACCCCCCCGGGGGGCAATCTATGGCTACACCTTC
CASTPPRGAIYGYTF
>TRBJ2-3|NA|NA|TRBV6-4
TGTGCCAGCAGTGAGGGGGGGCGGGGACGCACAGATACGCAGTATTTT
CASSEGGRGRTDTQYF
>TRBJ2-2|TRBD2|NA|TRBV30
TGTGCCTCAATCCCTGAGAGCGGGGGGCGCACCGGGGAGCTGTTTTTT
CASIPESGGRTGELFF
>TRBJ2-7|TRBD1|NA|TRBV7-9
TGTGCCAGCAGCTCGGGACAGTCGACCTACGAGCAGTACTTC
CASSSGQSTYEQYF
>TRBJ2-1|TRBD2|NA|TRBV6-1
TGTGCCAGCAGTGGGAGTAGCGGGGTTGATGAGCAGTTCTTC
CASSGSSGVDEQFF
>TRBJ1-2|NA|NA|TRBV7-9
TGTTCCATCATTATAGGGGGGGGCGCTGACTATGGCTACACCTTC
CSIIIGGGADYGYTF
>TRBJ1-1|NA|NA|TRBV6-6
TGTGCCAGCAGGGACAGTTCGACTAACACTGAAGCTTTCTTT
CASRDSSTNTEAFF
>TRBJ2-3|TRBD2|NA|TRBV5-6
TGTGCCAGCAGCGCAATGACTAGCGGGGGGACTCGGGGGATAGATACGCAGTATTTT
CASSAMTSGGTRGIDTQYF
>TRBJ2-1|TRBD1|NA|TRBV7-9
TGTGCCAGCAGACAGGACAGGGGGACAAATGAGCAGTTCTTC
CASRQDRGTNEQFF
>TRBJ2-1|NA|NA|TRBV29-1
TGCAGCGTCGGCAGGGAATACTCCTACAATGAGCAGTTCTTC
CSVGREYSYNEQFF
>TRBJ2-3|NA|NA|TRBV11-3
TGTGCCAGCAGCTTAGATCCGTACACAGATACGCAGTATTTT
CASSLDPYTDTQYF
>TRBJ1-2|TRBD1|NA|TRBV2
TGTGCCAGCGGAAGGGGACAGGGAGGGTCTGGCTACACCTTC
CASGRGQGGSGYTF
>TRBJ1-4|TRBD1|NA|TRBV19
TGTGCCAGTAGTCAGGGGGTATGGGAAAAACTGTTTTTT
CASSQGVWEKLFF
>TRBJ2-1|TRBD2|NA|TRBV2
TGTGCCAGCAGTGGACGAGGACTAGCGGAGTACAATGAGCAGTTCTTC
CASSGRGLAEYNEQFF
>TRBJ2-1|NA|NA|TRBV9
TGTGCCAGCAGCGCCCCAGGTGCGAGCAATGAGCAGTTCTTC
CASSAPGASNEQFF
>TRBJ2-7|NA|few|TRBV6-5
TGTGCCAGCAGTTCTCCCCGAGGGACCTACGAGCAGTACTTC
CASSSPRGTYEQYF
>TRBJ1-6|NA|NA|TRBV25-1
TGTGCCAGCAGGAAGACACAGTCACTGAATTCACCCCTCCACTTT
CASRKTQSLNSPLHF